What follows is one TCR beta chain and its context. Its matching antigen is unknown. This sample was included in a study of cytomegalovirus exposure and HLA in healthy donors. Study-level information: An early release of data contained approximately 80 million unique TCRs, which came from HLA-typed donors.

The CDR3 runs to 15 residues. Germline lookup yields CDR1 SGHDN and CDR2 FVKESK. Trimming removed 6 bases from V and 2 bases from J, with 16 bases in between. Points from the study as a whole: Rarity characterized most TCR sequences, yet some public TCRs appeared in many donors. V segments that were indistinguishable, TRBV6-2 and TRBV6-3 among them, were omitted from analysis.

The PCR made use of 60 Vbeta and 13 Jbeta primers. This table comes from immunoSEQ multiplex PCR, and its TCRdb copy is limited to in-frame clones, with some not included. This sample has over 75,000 clones, with around 67% found just once. The V and J genes are TRBV14 and TRBJ1-2, with TRBD1 as a possible D gene (5 bases). Sequencing was carried out using PBMCs. This clonotype was obtained from a human donor in good health. The CDR3 protein is CASRPSGNWNYGYTF. CDR3 coding DNA: TGTGCCAGCAGACCCTCAGGGAATTGGAACTATGGCTACACCTTC.